This TCR beta chain was sequenced for a study of T cell responses to AZD1222 COVID-19 vaccine. J lost 5 bases, V lost 0 bases, and 9 bases had no gene match. This CDR3 spans 16 amino acids. Looked up from germline, CDR1 is SGDLS and CDR2 is YYNGEE. Pooled in the analysis were second doses at about 4 or about 12 weeks. Points from the study as a whole: Only a handful of individuals given AZD1222 were seropositive at baseline. Across the whole spike, CD4 TCRs peaked at regions 160-218 and 743-854. Variant regions that are unmutated are reportedly the target of nearly half of spike-specific TCRs.

With regard to this clone: The antigen is unknown.

Generated by immunoSEQ multiplex PCR, the TCRdb table keeps only in-frame clones and is missing some. The data show 150,000 to 200,000 clones, about 91% seen once. The origin of this receptor is an adult who received the AZD1222 COVID-19 vaccine. The gene calls are TRBV9 and TRBJ2-5, with 8 nucleotides matching TRBD2. Source: peripheral blood, taken 28 days after the second AZD1222 dose. CDR3 sequence (DNA): TGTGCCAGCAGCGTAGATAGTAGCGGGGCGTGGGAGACCCAGTACTTC. It is translated as CASSVDSSGAWETQYF.